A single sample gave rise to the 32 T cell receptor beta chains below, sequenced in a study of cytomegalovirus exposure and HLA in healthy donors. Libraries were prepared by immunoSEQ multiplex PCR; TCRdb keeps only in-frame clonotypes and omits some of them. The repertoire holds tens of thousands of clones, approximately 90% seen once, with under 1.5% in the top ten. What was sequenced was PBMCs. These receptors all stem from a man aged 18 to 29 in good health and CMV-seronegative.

CDR3 nucleotides: TGTGCCAGCAGCTTGGGTTTAGGGACTAGCGGGAGGGCCTACGAGCAGTACTTC. It is translated as CASSLGLGTSGRAYEQYF. The chain links TRBV5-6 to TRBJ2-7, with 16 bases identical to TRBD2. The germline V gene encodes CDR1 SGHDT and CDR2 YYEEEE. CDR3 size: 18 residues. V dropped 0 bases and J dropped 2; count of bases not matched to a gene: 5.

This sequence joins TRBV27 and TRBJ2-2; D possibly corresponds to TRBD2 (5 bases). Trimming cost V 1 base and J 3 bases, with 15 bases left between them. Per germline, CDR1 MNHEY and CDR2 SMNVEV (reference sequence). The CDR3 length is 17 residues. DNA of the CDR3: TGTGCCAGCAGTTTATATTTTGAGCGGAGTTACACCGGGGAGCTGTTTTTT. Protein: CASSLYFERSYTGELFF.

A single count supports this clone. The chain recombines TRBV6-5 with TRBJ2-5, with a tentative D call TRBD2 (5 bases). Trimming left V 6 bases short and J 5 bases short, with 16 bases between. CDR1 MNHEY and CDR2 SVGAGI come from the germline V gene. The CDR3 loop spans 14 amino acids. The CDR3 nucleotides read TGTGCCAGCAGGTCCGGGTCCCGCGGGGAGACCCAGTACTTC. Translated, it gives CASRSGSRGETQYF.

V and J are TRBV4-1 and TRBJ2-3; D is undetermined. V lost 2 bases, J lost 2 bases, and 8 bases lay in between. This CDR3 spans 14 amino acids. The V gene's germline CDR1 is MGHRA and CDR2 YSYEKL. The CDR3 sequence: CASSQISNTDTQYF. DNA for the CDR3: TGCGCCAGCAGCCAAATTTCTAACACAGATACGCAGTATTTT.

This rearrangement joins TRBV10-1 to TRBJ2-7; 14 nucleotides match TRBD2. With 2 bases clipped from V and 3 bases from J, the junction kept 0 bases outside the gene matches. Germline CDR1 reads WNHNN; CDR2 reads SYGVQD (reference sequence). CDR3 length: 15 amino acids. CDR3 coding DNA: TGCGCCAGCAGTGAGGGACTAGCGGGAGGCTACGAGCAGTACTTC. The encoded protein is CASSEGLAGGYEQYF.

The CDR3 DNA is TGTGCCAGCAGCCGGCGGCCGGGACAGGATATATTGGAGACCCAGTACTTC. Its protein product is CASSRRPGQDILETQYF. The V gene is TRBV4-2, the J gene TRBJ2-5; 8 bases line up with TRBD1. Trimming cost V 4 bases and J 5 bases; bases outside gene matches: 15. The CDR3 has 17 residues. Germline assignment: CDR1 LGHNA and CDR2 YNFKEQ.

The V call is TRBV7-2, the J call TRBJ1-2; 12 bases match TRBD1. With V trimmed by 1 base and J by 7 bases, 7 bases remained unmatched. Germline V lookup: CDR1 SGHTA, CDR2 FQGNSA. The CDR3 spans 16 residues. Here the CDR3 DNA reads TGTGCCAGCAGCTTAGTAAGGGACAGGGGGCGCGTTGGCTACACCTTC. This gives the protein CASSLVRDRGRVGYTF.

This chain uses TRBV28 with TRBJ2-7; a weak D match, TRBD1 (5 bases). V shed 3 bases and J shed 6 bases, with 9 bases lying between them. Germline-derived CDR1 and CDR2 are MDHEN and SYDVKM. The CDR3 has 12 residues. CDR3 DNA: TGTGCCAGCAGTTTTAAGGGGTTCGAGCAGTACTTC. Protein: CASSFKGFEQYF.

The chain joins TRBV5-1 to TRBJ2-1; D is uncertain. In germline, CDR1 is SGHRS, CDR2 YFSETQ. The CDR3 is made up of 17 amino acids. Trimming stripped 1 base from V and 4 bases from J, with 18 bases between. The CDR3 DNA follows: TGCGCCAGCAGCTTGAGTCTTACAGCCCGAGAATACAATGAGCAGTTCTTC. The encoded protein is CASSLSLTAREYNEQFF. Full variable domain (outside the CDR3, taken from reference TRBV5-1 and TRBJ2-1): KAGVTQTPRYLIKTRGQQVTLSCSPISGHRSVSWYQQTPGQGLQFLFEYFSETQRNKGNFPGRFSGRQFSNSRSEMNVSTLELGDSALYLCASSLSLTAREYNEQFFGPGTRLTVL.

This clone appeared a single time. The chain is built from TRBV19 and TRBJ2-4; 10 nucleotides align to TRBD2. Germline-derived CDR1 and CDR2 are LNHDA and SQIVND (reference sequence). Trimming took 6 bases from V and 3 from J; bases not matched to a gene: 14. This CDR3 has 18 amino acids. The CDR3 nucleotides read TGTGCCAGTAGAGGTCTACTAGCGGGAAGGCGGGACAAAAACATTCAGTACTTC. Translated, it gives CASRGLLAGRRDKNIQYF.

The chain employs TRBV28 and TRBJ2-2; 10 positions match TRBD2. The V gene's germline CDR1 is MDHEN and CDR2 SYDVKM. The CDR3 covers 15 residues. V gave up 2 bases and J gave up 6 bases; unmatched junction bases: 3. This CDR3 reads CASSLRLAGAGELFF. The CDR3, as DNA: TGTGCCAGCAGTTTACGGCTAGCGGGAGCCGGGGAGCTGTTTTTT.

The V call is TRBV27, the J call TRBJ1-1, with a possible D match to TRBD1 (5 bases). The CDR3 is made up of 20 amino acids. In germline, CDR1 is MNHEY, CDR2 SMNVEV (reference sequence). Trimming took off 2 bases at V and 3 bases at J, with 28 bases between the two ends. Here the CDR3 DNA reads TGTGCCAGCAGTTTACAGGGCACCCTAACGACAGTAGGTGCGTACACTGAAGCTTTCTTT. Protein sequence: CASSLQGTLTTVGAYTEAFF.

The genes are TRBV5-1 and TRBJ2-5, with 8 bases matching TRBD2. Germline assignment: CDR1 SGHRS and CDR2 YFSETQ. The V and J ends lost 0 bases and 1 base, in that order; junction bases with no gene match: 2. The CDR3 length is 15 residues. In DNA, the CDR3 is TGCGCCAGCAGCTTGGCGGGGACTAGCCAAGAGACCCAGTACTTC. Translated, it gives CASSLAGTSQETQYF.

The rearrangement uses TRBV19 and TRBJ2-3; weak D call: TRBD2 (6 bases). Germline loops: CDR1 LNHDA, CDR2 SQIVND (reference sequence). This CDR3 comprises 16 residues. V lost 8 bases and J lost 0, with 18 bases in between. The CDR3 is CASDPGTSYSTDTQYF. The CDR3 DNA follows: TGTGCCAGTGATCCCGGGACTTCTTACAGCACAGATACGCAGTATTTT.

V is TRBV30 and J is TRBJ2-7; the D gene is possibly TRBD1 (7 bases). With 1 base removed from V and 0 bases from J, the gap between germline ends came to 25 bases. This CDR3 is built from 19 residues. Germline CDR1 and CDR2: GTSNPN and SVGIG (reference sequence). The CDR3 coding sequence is TGTGCCTGGAGTGGGGGGGACAGAGAACTTTTTGCCAACTCCTACGAGCAGTACTTC. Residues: CAWSGGDRELFANSYEQYF.

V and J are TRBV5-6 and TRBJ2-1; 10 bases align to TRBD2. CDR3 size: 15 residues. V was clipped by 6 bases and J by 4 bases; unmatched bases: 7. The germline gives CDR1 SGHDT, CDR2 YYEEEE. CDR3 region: CASNLVAGGYNEQFF. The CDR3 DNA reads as TGTGCCAGCAACCTTGTAGCGGGAGGTTACAATGAGCAGTTCTTC.

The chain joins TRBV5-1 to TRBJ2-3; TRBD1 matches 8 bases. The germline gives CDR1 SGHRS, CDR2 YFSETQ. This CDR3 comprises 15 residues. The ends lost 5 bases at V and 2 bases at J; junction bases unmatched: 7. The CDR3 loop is CASRPTGDVTDTQYF. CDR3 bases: TGCGCCAGCAGACCGACAGGGGATGTCACAGATACGCAGTATTTT.

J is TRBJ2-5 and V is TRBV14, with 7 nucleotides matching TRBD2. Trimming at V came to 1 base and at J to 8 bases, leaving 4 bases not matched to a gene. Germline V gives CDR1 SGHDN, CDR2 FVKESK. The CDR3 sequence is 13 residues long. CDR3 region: CASSQAGGITQYF. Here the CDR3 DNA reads TGTGCCAGCAGCCAAGCGGGGGGAATAACCCAGTACTTC.

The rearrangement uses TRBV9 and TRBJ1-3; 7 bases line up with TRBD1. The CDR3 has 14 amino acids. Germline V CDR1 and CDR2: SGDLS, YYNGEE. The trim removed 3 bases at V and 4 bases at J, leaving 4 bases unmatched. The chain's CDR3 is CASSARDRGNTIYF. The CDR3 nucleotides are TGTGCCAGCAGCGCCCGGGACAGAGGAAACACCATATATTTT. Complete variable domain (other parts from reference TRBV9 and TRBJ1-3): DSGVTQTPKHLITATGQRVTLRCSPRSGDLSVYWYQQSLDQGLQFLIQYYNGEERAKGNILERFSAQQFPDLHSELNLSSLELGDSALYFCASSARDRGNTIYFGEGSWLTVV.

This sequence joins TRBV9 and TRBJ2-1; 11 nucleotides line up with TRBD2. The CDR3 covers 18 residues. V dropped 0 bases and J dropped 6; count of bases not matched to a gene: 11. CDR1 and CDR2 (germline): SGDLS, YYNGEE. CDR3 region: CASSVGPTLAGGINEQFF. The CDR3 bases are TGTGCCAGCAGCGTAGGTCCAACTCTAGCGGGAGGAATCAATGAGCAGTTCTTC.

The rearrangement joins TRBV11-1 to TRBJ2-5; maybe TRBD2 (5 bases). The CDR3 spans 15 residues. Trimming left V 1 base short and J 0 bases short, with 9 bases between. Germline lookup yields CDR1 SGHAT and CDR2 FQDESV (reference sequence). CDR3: CASSLGGSNQETQYF. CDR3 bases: TGTGCCAGCAGCTTAGGTGGGAGTAACCAAGAGACCCAGTACTTC. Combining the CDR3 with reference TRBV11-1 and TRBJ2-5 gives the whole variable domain EAEVAQSPRYKITEKSQAVAFWCDPISGHATLYWYRQILGQGPELLVQFQDESVVDDSQLPKDRFSAERLKGVDSTLKIQPAELGDSAMYLCASSLGGSNQETQYFGPGTRLLVL.

The CDR3 sequence: CASSRQGTGGWEQYF. In nucleotides, the CDR3 is TGTGCCAGCAGCCGGCAGGGGACAGGGGGATGGGAGCAGTACTTC. The chain couples TRBV6-1 to TRBJ2-7, with 11 nucleotides matching TRBD1. This CDR3 region has 15 residues. J lost 7 bases, V lost 6 bases, and 11 bases had no gene match. CDR1 and CDR2 (germline): MNHNS, SASEGT.

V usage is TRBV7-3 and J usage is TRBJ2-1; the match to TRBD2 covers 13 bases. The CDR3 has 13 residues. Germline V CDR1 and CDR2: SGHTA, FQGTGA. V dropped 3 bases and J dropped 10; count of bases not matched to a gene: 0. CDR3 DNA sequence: TGTGCCAGCAGCTTGGGACTAGCGGGGGAGCAGTTCTTC. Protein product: CASSLGLAGEQFF.

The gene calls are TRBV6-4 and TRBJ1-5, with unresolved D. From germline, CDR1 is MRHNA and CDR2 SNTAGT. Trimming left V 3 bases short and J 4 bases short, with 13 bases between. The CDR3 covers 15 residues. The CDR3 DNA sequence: TGTGCCAGCAGTGAGGAATCGGGGATTAATCAGCCCCAGCATTTT. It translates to CASSEESGINQPQHF.

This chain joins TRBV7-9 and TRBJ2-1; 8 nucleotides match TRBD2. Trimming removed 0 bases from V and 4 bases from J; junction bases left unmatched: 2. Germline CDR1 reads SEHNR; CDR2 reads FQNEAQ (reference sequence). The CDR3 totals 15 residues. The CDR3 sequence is CASSLAASGYNEQFF. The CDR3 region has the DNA TGTGCCAGCAGCTTAGCGGCTAGCGGGTACAATGAGCAGTTCTTC. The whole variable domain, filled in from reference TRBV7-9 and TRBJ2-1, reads DTGVSQNPRHKITKRGQNVTFRCDPISEHNRLYWYRQTLGQGPEFLTYFQNEAQLEKSRLLSDRFSAERPKGSFSTLEIQRTEQGDSAMYLCASSLAASGYNEQFFGPGTRLTVL.

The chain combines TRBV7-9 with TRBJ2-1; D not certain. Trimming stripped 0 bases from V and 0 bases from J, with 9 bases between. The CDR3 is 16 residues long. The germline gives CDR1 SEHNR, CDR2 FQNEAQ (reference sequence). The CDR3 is CASSLALAISYNEQFF. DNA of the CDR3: TGTGCCAGCAGCTTAGCGCTCGCGATCTCCTACAATGAGCAGTTCTTC.

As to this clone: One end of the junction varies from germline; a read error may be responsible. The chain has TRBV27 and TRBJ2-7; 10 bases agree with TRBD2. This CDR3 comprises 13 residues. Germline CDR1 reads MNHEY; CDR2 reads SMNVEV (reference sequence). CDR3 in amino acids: CASSPRGLADKNF. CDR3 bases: TGTGCCAGCAGTCCCCGTGGACTAGCGGATAAAAACTTC.

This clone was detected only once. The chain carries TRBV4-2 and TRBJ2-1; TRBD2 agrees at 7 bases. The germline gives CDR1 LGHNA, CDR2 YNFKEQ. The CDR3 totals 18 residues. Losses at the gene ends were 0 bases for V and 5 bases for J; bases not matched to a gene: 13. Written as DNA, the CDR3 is TGTGCCAGCAGCCAAGATCCCCCTCTAGCGGAGAGGAACAATGAGCAGTTCTTC. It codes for CASSQDPPLAERNNEQFF.

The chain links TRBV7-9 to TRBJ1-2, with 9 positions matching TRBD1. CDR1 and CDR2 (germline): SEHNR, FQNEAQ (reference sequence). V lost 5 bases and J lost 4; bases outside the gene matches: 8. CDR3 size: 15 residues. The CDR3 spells CASSGQGTAGYGYTF. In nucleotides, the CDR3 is TGTGCCAGCAGCGGACAGGGGACCGCCGGCTATGGCTACACCTTC. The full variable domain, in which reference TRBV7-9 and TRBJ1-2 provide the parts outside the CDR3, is DTGVSQNPRHKITKRGQNVTFRCDPISEHNRLYWYRQTLGQGPEFLTYFQNEAQLEKSRLLSDRFSAERPKGSFSTLEIQRTEQGDSAMYLCASSGQGTAGYGYTFGSGTRLTVV.

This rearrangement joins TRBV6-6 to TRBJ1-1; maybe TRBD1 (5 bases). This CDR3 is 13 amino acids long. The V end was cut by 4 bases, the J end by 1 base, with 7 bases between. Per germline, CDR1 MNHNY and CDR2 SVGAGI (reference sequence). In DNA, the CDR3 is TGTGCCAGCAGTTTGACAGAGAACACTGAAGCTTTCTTT. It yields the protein CASSLTENTEAFF.

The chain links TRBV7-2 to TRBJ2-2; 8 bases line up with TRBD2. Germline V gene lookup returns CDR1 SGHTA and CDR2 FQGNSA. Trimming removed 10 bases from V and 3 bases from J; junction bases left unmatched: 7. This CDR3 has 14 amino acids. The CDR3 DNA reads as TGTGCCACCGCCACTAGCGGATACACCGGGGAGCTGTTTTTT. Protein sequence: CATATSGYTGELFF.

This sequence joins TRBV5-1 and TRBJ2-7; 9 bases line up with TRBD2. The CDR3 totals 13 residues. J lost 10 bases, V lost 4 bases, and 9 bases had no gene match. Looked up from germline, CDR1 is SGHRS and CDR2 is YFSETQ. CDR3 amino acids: CASSRSGLASQYF. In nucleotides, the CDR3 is TGCGCCAGCAGCCGGTCGGGACTAGCATCTCAGTACTTC.